The entry that follows covers one T cell receptor beta chain sequence. This clone was seen only a few times. Its antigen remains unidentified. No qualities accompany the bases; no much larger clone lies one base away. Enrolling through a virtual design, the prospective study's participants ranged in age from about 18 to 89 years and lived across more than 20 United States geographic areas. In the prospective study, cohorts were assigned on the basis of participant-reported clinical history obtained from a screening survey and a study questionnaire. Recovered participants in ImmuneRACE Cohort 3 were defined by two consecutive negative NP/OP PCR tests, clearance by a healthcare professional, or resolution of symptoms. In the prospective study, whole blood, serum and a nasopharyngeal or oropharyngeal swab were collected from each participant by mobile phlebotomists. Over an approximately 2-month period, participants in the prospective study had the option of providing additional blood draws and questionnaires. Before DNA extraction, prospective study blood samples were shipped either frozen or at room temperature.

In the germline V gene (reference sequence), CDR1 corresponds to LNHNV and CDR2 to YYDKDF. For this chain, trimming is 0 bases at the V end and 8 bases at the J end, and the number of junction bases without a gene match is 8. Its CDR3 holds 15 amino acids, cysteine through phenylalanine. The CDR3 DNA has 45 bases and is translated from base 1. TCRbeta CDR3 regions were amplified from genomic DNA using the immunoSEQ Assay, a bias-controlled multiplex PCR. The paper's data handling went like this. Within the assay, amplification of reference gene primers was used to estimate how many nucleated cells each sample contained. To quantify the absolute abundance of each unique TCRbeta CDR3 rearrangement, sequence reads were collapsed and filtered. Productive Simpson clonality was computed per sample as the square root of Simpson's diversity index over productive rearrangements. In its TCRdb copy, this immuneACCESS table keeps in-frame sequences only and misses some clones. Where compared with another copy, unresolved V genes explain less than half of these, and the others have no known cause. For V, J and clone size, that table is used; D and trimming come from the DNA. This sample comprises under 350,000 clones, 90% of them detected only once. The ten largest clones take up 2.6% of the sample.

This specimen comes from a study of blood T cell repertoires in COVID-19 (dated by TCRdb to about 2020). For the study in its entirety: Samples covering the acute and convalescent phases of COVID-19 were provided by collaborators in the United States, Italy and Spain. The prospective study material was composed of cDNA or gDNA derived from T cells, B-cell-depleted T cells, or PBMCs. The dataset comprised deeply sampled blood TCRbeta repertoires from subjects exposed to, actively infected with, or recovered from COVID-19. The repertoires were released in a freely available public database intended as a resource for research on the immune response to SARS-CoV-2. The sample metadata nearly always contained a de-identified subject ID, COVID-19 status, age in years and sex. Where available, HLA class I and class II types were obtained from metadata supplied by the sample provider rather than from assay-based typing. Samples were obtained from the ongoing ImmuneRACE study (first 160 participants) and from some 1,200 subjects provided by 6 global collaborators.

Here is what the overall study found, with its caveats: Clinical and demographic metadata were provided uncurated, with the amount varying by source and participant.

The source of this sequence is a man in his fifties or sixties who had recovered from COVID-19. The specimen was PBMCs or T cells enriched from blood (not recorded which). The sequence is built from TRBV15 and TRBJ1-2; a stretch of 8 junction bases matches TRBD1. The encoded CDR3 is CATSRDLQGGRGYTF. In nucleotides, the sequence is TGTGCCACCAGCAGAGATCTACAGGGGGGTAGAGGCTACACCTTC.